The following is a TCR beta chain sequence with its context. Its antigen is as yet unknown. The sample originates from a study of human thymus T cells. Some clones are missing from TCRdb's copy, which holds only in-frame ones; the method was immunoSEQ multiplex PCR. Among 100,000 to 150,000 clones listed, 90% to 95% were seen once. Corrective heart surgery yielded resections, and these provided the thymus tissue. Having surgery to correct congenital heart defects, healthy Finnish infants acted as the donors. This CDR3 has 15 amino acids. CDR1 and CDR2 (germline): SGHAT, FQNNGV. Losses at the gene ends were 1 base for V and 2 bases for J; bases not matched to a gene: 5. Findings and caveats of the study: The authors found apparently biased V and J gene usage in thymic and blood repertoires.

Material for sequencing was thymus tissue. The chain uses TRBV11-2 and TRBJ2-7; TRBD2 agrees at 7 bases. This receptor was taken from a boy under two years old with a congenital heart defect but otherwise immunologically healthy. CDR3 DNA sequence: TGTGCCAGCAGCTTAGTTGGCGGGGGTGCCTACGAGCAGTACTTC. This gives the protein CASSLVGGGAYEQYF.